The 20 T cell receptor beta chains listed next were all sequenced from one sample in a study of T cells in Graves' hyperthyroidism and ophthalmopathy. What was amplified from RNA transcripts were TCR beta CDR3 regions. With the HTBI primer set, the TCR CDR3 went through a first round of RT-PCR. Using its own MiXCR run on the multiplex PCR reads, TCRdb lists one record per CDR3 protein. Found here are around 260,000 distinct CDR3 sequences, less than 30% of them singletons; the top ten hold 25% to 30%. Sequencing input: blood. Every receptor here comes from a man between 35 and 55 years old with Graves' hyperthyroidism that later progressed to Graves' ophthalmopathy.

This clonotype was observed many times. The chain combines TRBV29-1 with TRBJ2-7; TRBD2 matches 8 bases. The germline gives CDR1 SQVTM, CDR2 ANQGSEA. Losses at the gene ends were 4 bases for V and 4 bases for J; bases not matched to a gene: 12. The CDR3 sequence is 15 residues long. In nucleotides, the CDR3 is TGCAGCGTTGGGCGGGGGGTCCGAGAAGGATACGAGCAGTACTTC. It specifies CSVGRGVREGYEQYF.

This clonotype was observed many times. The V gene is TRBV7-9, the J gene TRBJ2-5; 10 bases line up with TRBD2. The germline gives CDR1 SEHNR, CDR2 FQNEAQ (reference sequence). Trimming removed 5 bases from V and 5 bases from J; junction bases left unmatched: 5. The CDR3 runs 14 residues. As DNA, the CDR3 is TGTGCCAGCAGCCCTAGCGGGAGTGGTGAGACCCAGTACTTC. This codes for CASSPSGSGETQYF.

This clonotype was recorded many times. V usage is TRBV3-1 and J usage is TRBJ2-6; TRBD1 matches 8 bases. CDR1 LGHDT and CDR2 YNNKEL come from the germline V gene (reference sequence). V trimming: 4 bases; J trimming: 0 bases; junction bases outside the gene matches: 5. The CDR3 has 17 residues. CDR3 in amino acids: CASSLEGQDSGANVLTF. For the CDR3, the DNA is TGTGCCAGCAGCCTTGAGGGACAGGACTCTGGGGCCAACGTCCTGACTTTC.

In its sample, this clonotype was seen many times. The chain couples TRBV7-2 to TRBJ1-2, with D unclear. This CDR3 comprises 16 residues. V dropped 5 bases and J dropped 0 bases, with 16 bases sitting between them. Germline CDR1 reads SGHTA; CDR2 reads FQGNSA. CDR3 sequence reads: CASSLSADRPNYGYTF. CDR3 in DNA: TGTGCCAGCAGCCTCAGCGCGGACCGCCCTAACTATGGCTACACCTTC.

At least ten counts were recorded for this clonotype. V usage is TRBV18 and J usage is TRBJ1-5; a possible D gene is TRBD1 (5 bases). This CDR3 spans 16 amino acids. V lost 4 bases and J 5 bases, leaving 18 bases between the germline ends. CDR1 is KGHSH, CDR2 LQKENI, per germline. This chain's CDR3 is CASSHEGTRRDQPQHF. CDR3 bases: TGTGCCAGCTCACACGAAGGGACGAGAAGAGATCAGCCCCAGCATTTT.

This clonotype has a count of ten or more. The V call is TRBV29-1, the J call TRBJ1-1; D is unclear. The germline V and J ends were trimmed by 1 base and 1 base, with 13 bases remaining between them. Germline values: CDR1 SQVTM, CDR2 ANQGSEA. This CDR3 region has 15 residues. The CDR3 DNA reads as TGCAGCGTTGAAGGTTCCCAGGAGTCGAACACTGAAGCTTTCTTT. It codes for CSVEGSQESNTEAFF.

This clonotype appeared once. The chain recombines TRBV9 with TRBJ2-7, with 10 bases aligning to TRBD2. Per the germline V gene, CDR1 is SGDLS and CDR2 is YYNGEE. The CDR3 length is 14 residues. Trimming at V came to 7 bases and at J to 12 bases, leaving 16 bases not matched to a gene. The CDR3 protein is CASCLGPSGSVLYF. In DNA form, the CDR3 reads TGTGCCAGCTGCTTAGGGCCTAGCGGGAGTGTCCTGTACTTC.

CDR3 bases: TGTGCCAGCAGCAACGGCTATGGCTACACCTTC. It specifies CASSNGYGYTF. The chain has TRBV6-1 and TRBJ1-2, with D unresolved. This CDR3 is built from 11 residues. Deletions cut 6 bases from V and 4 bases from J, with 6 bases between. Germline lookup yields CDR1 MNHNS and CDR2 SASEGT.

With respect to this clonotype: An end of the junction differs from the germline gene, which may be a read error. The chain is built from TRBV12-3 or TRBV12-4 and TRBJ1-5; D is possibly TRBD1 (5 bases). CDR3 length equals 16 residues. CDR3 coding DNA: TGTGCCAGAAGTTCAACTTCCGGGACGGTCAATCAGCCCCAGCATTTT. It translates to CARSSTSGTVNQPQHF.

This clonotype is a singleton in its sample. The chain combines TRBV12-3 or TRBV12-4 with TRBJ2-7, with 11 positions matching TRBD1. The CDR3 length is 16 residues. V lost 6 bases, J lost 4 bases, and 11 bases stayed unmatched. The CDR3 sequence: CASSLGFGQGAYEQYF. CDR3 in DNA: TGTGCCAGCAGCCTGGGCTTCGGACAGGGGGCGTACGAGCAGTACTTC.

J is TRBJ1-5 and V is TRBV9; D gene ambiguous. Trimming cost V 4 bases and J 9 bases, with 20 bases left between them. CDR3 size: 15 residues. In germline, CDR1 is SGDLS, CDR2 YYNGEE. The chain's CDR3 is CASSPTWSGPGPQHF. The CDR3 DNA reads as TGTGCCAGCAGCCCCACGTGGTCCGGTCCCGGGCCCCAGCATTTT.

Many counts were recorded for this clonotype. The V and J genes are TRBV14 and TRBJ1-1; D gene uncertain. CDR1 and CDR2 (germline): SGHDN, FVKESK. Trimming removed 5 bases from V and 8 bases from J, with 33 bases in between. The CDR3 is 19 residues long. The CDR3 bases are TGTGCCAGCAGCAGGAGAACGTGGGGAAACGGACTATTAACACCCGAAGCTTTCTTT. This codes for CASSRRTWGNGLLTPEAFF.

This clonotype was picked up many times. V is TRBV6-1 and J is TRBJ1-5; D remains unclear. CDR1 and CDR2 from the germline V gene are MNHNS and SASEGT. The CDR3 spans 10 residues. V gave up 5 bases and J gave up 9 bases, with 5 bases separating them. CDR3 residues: CASSFSPQHF. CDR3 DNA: TGTGCCAGCAGTTTTTCGCCCCAGCATTTT.

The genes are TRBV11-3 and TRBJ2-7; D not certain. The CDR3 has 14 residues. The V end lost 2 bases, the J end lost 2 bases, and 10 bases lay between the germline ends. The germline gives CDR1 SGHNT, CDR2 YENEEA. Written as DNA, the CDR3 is TGTGCCAGCAGCTTATCGACGGGCGCCTACGAGCAGTACTTC. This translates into CASSLSTGAYEQYF.

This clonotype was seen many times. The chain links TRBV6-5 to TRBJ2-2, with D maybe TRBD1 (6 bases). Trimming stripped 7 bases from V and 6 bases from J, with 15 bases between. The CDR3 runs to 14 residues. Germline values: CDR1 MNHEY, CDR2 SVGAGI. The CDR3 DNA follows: TGTGCCAGCACTTCACCGCAGGGGCCCGGGGAGCTGTTTTTT. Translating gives CASTSPQGPGELFF.

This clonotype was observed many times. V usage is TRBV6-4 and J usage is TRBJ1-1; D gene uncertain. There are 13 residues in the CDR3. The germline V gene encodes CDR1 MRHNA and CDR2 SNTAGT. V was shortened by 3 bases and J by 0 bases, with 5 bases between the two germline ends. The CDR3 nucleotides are TGTGCCAGCAGTGAGAGGATGAACACTGAAGCTTTCTTT. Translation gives CASSERMNTEAFF.

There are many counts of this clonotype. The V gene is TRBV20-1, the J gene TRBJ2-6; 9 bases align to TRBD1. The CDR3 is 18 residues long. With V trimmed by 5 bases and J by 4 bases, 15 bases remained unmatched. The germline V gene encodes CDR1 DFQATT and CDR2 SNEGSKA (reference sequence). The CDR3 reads CSAYHRDRETTGANVLTF. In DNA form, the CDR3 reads TGCAGTGCTTACCACCGGGACAGGGAGACGACGGGGGCCAACGTCCTGACTTTC.

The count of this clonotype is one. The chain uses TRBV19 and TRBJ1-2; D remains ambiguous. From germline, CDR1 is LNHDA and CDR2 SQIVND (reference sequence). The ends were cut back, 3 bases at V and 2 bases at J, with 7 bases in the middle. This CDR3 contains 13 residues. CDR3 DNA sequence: TGTGCCAGTAGTATTGCGAGAAACTATGGCTACACCTTC. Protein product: CASSIARNYGYTF. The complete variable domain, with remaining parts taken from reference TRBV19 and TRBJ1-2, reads DGGITQSPKYLFRKEGQNVTLSCEQNLNHDAMYWYRQDPGQGLRLIYYSQIVNDFQKGDIAEGYSVSREKKESFPLTVTSAQKNPTAFYLCASSIARNYGYTFGSGTRLTVV.

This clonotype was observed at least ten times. The CDR3 loop is CASSHDPKADTQYF. The CDR3 region has the DNA TGTGCCAGCAGCCATGACCCCAAGGCAGATACGCAGTATTTT. This chain connects TRBV28 to TRBJ2-3; D is undetermined. CDR3 length: 14 residues. In germline, CDR1 is MDHEN, CDR2 SYDVKM. Trimming took 6 bases from V and 4 from J, leaving 14 bases between them.

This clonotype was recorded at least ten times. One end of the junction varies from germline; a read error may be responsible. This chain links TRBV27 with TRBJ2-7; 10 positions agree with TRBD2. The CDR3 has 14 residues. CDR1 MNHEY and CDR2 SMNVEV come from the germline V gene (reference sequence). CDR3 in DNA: TGTGCCAGCAGGATGGCTAGCGGGAGCAGTTTAGTGCACTTC. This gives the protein CASRMASGSSLVHF.